The 2 T cell receptor beta chains below all came from one sample that was sequenced in a study of T cell responses to AZD1222 COVID-19 vaccine. Assay: immunoSEQ multiplex PCR; the TCRdb copy retains only in-frame clones and omits some. Of roughly 120,000 clones in the sample, around 87% are singletons; the top ten hold about 4%. The specimen comprised peripheral blood, sampled 28 days after the second AZD1222 dose. The receptors here all came from an adult who received the AZD1222 COVID-19 vaccine.

J is TRBJ2-1 and V is TRBV28; 16 nucleotides match TRBD2. This CDR3 is built from 18 residues. Unmatched junction bases numbered 8, after V lost 5 bases and J lost 4 bases. Germline V lookup: CDR1 MDHEN, CDR2 SYDVKM. Here the CDR3 reads CASSRGLAGGRGYNEQFF. The CDR3 nucleotides read TGTGCCAGCAGTCGGGGACTAGCGGGAGGGCGAGGGTACAATGAGCAGTTCTTC.

The chain employs TRBV7-9 and TRBJ1-2; 12 positions match TRBD1. Germline values: CDR1 SEHNR, CDR2 FQNEAQ (reference sequence). The CDR3 has 14 residues. With V trimmed by 5 bases and J by 10 bases, 8 bases remained unmatched. The CDR3 DNA reads TGTGCCAGCAGCGTGACGGGACAGGGGGCCCTCTACACCTTC. This encodes CASSVTGQGALYTF.